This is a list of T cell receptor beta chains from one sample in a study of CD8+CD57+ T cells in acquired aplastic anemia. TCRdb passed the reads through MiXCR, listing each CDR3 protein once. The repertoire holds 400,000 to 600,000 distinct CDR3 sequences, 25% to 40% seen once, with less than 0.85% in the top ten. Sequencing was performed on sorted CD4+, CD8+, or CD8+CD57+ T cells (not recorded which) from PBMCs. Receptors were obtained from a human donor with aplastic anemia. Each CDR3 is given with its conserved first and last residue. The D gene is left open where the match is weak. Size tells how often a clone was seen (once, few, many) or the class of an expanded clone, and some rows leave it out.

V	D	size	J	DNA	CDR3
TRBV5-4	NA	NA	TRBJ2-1	TGTGCCAGCAGCTTGGGGGCCATCGGGAGCTGGGGTGTGCAGTTCTTC	CASSLGAIGSWGVQFF
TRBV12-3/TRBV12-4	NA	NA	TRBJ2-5	TGTGCCAGCTCAGTCCTAGAAACCCAGTACTTC	CASSVLETQYF
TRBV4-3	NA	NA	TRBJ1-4	TGCGCCAGCAGCCAACAGGCAACTAATGAAAAACTGTTTTTT	CASSQQATNEKLFF
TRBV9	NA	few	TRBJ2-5	TGTGCCAGCAGCGTAGCTACAACAGGTCAAGAGACCCAGTACTTC	CASSVATTGQETQYF
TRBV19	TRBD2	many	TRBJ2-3	TGTGCCAGTAGTGTTAGCGGGGGGACAGATACGCAGTATTTT	CASSVSGGTDTQYF
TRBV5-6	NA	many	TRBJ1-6	TGTGCCAGCAGCTCCGGGAACTTGGGCTCACCCCTCCACTTT	CASSSGNLGSPLHF
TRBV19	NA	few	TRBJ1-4	TGTGCCAGTAAACAGCCAGGGGATGTGGAAAAACTGTTTTTT	CASKQPGDVEKLFF
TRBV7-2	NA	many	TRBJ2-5	TGTGCCAGCAGCTTTAGTGGTCGCGAGACCCAGTACTTC	CASSFSGRETQYF
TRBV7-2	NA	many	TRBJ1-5	TGTGCCAGCAGCCCAGATGCGGGAGCGCCCCAGCATTTT	CASSPDAGAPQHF
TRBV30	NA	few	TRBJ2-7	TGTGCCTGGAGTCCCCAAGTCAGCGAGCAGTACTTC	CAWSPQVSEQYF
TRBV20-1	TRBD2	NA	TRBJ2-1	TGCAGTGCTGGAGCCGGGACTAGCCTCTACAATGAGCAGTTCTTC	CSAGAGTSLYNEQFF
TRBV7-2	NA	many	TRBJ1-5	TGTGCCAGCAGCTTAACCGGGAGCAATCAGCCCCAGCATTTT	CASSLTGSNQPQHF